These T cell receptor beta chains were read from a single sample in a study of human T cells and chemical hapten exposure. A single record per CDR3 protein comes from TCRdb applying MiXCR to the RACE reads. The repertoire holds a few hundred thousand distinct CDR3 sequences, with under 6.5% as singletons. Sequences were derived from whole blood, sampled in connection with sensitization to the hapten diphenylcyclopropenone (DPC). The receptors come from a woman younger than 35 with alopecia areata. Some clones in this sample may be carry-over from other donors' samples. CDR3s include the opening cysteine and the closing phenylalanine or tryptophan. Fields, in order: V gene, clone size, J gene, D gene, CDR3 DNA, CDR3 protein. The D gene is left open where the match is weak. Size is omitted from some rows. Given values are once, few, many or a class for expanded clones.

TRBV7-2	-	TRBJ2-7	-	TGTGCCAGCAGCTTAGCGGGGTTAACCGAGCAGTACTTC	CASSLAGLTEQYF
TRBV5-4	few	TRBJ2-6	TRBD2	TGTGCCAGCAGCCTGACTAGCTCTAAGACTGGGGCCAACGTCCTGACTTTC	CASSLTSSKTGANVLTF
TRBV7-8	-	TRBJ1-6	-	TGTGCCAGCAGCATAGGGGACAAATATTCACCCCTCCACTTT	CASSIGDKYSPLHF
TRBV4-1	many	TRBJ1-1	-	TGCGCCAGCAGCTTGAGGTCGGGTACTGAAGCTTTCTTT	CASSLRSGTEAFF
TRBV20-1	many	TRBJ1-1	-	TGCAGTGCTAGAGGCAGGGGAGGGGACACTGAAGCTTTCTTT	CSARGRGGDTEAFF
TRBV4-2	few	TRBJ1-2	-	TGTGCCAGCAGACATGAAACTGGGGGGGCTAACTATGGCTACACCTTC	CASRHETGGANYGYTF
TRBV12-3/TRBV12-4	few	TRBJ2-1	TRBD2	TGTGCCAGCAGTCGGACTAGTTTATCTGAGCAGTTCTTC	CASSRTSLSEQFF
TRBV6-1	-	TRBJ1-5	TRBD1	TGTGCCAGTCACAGGGGACAGAATCAGCCCCAGCATTTT	CASHRGQNQPQHF
TRBV6-5	few	TRBJ2-3	TRBD2	TGTGCCAGCAGTTACTCGAGGTCCCTAGCGGGGTCAACAGATACGCAGTATTTT	CASSYSRSLAGSTDTQYF
TRBV3-1	many	TRBJ1-6	-	TGTGCCAGCAGCCCTTACAGAAAGAAGGGTTCACCCCTCCACTTT	CASSPYRKKGSPLHF
TRBV12-3/TRBV12-4	few	TRBJ1-1	-	TGTGCCAGCGCGCGCAGGGTGACTGAAGCTTTCTTT	CASARRVTEAFF
TRBV10-3	many	TRBJ1-1	-	TGTGTCACGAGGGACTTAATGAACACTGAAGCTTTCTTT	CVTRDLMNTEAFF
TRBV4-3	-	TRBJ2-7	-	TGCGCCAGCAGCCAATGGGTTGGTGGGGCCGAGCAGTACTTC	CASSQWVGGAEQYF
TRBV6-1	many	TRBJ1-3	-	TGTGCCACCTATTTCCGAGGGGACGGACCTATCTTCTCTGGAAACACCATATATTTT	CATYFRGDGPIFSGNTIYF
TRBV7-2	-	TRBJ2-2	-	TGTGCCAGCAGCTTACCAGACGGGGAGCTGTTTTTT	CASSLPDGELFF
TRBV3-1	few	TRBJ2-1	-	TGTGCCAGCAGCCGGGACCCAAGCTCCTACAATGAGCAGTTCTTC	CASSRDPSSYNEQFF
TRBV3-1	few	TRBJ2-3	-	TGTGCCAGCAGCCAAGATGCGGGGGCGGACGGGGATACGCAGTATTTT	CASSQDAGADGDTQYF
TRBV3-1	many	TRBJ1-5	-	TGTGCCAGCAGCCCGGAGACAGCCCATCAGCCCCAGCATTTT	CASSPETAHQPQHF
TRBV11-2	-	TRBJ2-5	TRBD2	TGTGCCAGCAGCTCGCGTCGGGGGGGATCAGAGACCCAGTACTTC	CASSSRRGGSETQYF
TRBV12-3/TRBV12-4	few	TRBJ2-1	TRBD2	TGTGCCAGCAGGACCACTAGCGGGGGGGCCGGTGAGCAGTTCTTC	CASRTTSGGAGEQFF
TRBV6-6	many	TRBJ1-2	TRBD1	TGTGCCAGCACCCCCCGGGGACAGGCGACCTATGGCTACACCTTC	CASTPRGQATYGYTF
TRBV6-2/TRBV6-3	-	TRBJ2-7	TRBD2	TGTGCCAGCAGCCAAACTAGCGGCGAGCAGTACTTC	CASSQTSGEQYF
TRBV4-1	few	TRBJ1-2	TRBD1	TGCGCCAGCAGCCAAGATCGACAGGGTAGCGGGGGCTACACCTTC	CASSQDRQGSGGYTF
TRBV19	few	TRBJ1-5	-	TGTGCCAGTAGTATCATAGGGTCCAATCAGCCCCAGCATTTT	CASSIIGSNQPQHF